These 30 T cell receptor beta chains were all obtained from the same sample, sequenced in a study of blood T cell repertoires in COVID-19 (TCRdb year 2020). The library was produced with the immunoSEQ multiplex PCR assay. Held by TCRdb, this immuneACCESS table contains in-frame sequences only and omits some clones. Under half of the omission traces to an unresolved V gene where checked; the cause of the rest is unknown. Within this sample are some 290,000 clones, with approximately 87% of them counted one time only. The ten largest make up under 5.5% of the sample. Sequencing input: peripheral blood. These receptors were obtained from a man aged 60-69 years who had recovered from COVID-19.

V and J are TRBV7-9 and TRBJ2-5; the match to TRBD2 covers 14 bases. The trim removed 4 bases at V and 7 bases at J, leaving 5 bases unmatched. Per the germline V gene, CDR1 is SEHNR and CDR2 is FQNEAQ (reference sequence). The CDR3 totals 15 residues. In DNA form, the CDR3 reads TGTGCCAGCAGCTCCGGGACTAGCGGGAGAGGGACCCAGTACTTC. Its translation: CASSSGTSGRGTQYF.

V gene TRBV10-3 combines with J gene TRBJ1-2, with D maybe TRBD1 (6 bases). CDR3 length equals 14 residues. Germline-derived CDR1 and CDR2 are ENHRY and SYGVKD. V lost 10 bases to trimming and J lost 0 bases, with 15 bases between them. In DNA, the CDR3 is TGTGCCACCCGGGGGGACAACACTAACTATGGCTACACCTTC. Protein sequence: CATRGDNTNYGYTF.

V usage is TRBV5-1 and J usage is TRBJ2-5; 7 bases align to TRBD2. The CDR3 covers 15 residues. From germline, CDR1 is SGHRS and CDR2 YFSETQ. V lost 5 bases to trimming and J lost 4 bases; unmatched junction nucleotides: 11. CDR3: CASRGGFGFGETQYF. In DNA form, the CDR3 reads TGCGCCAGCAGGGGAGGGTTCGGGTTCGGAGAGACCCAGTACTTC.

For the CDR3, the DNA is TGTGCCAGCACTCGGTTTTTAGGCAATCAGCCCCAGCATTTT. It codes for CASTRFLGNQPQHF. The chain recombines TRBV7-2 with TRBJ1-5; D unclear. With 7 bases removed from V and 2 bases from J, the gap between germline ends came to 12 bases. Germline-derived CDR1 and CDR2 are SGHTA and FQGNSA. The CDR3 is 14 amino acids. The variable domain in full, completed from reference TRBV7-2 and TRBJ1-5, reads GAGVSQSPSNKVTEKGKDVELRCDPISGHTALYWYRQSLGQGLEFLIYFQGNSAPDKSGLPSDRFSAERTGGSVSTLTIQRTQQEDSAVYLCASTRFLGNQPQHFGDGTRLSIL.

The V call is TRBV7-2, the J call TRBJ2-1, with TRBD2 identical over 9 bases. Germline trimming cut 8 bases from V and 8 bases from J; bases unmatched to any gene: 16. Germline CDR1 reads SGHTA; CDR2 reads FQGNSA. The CDR3 loop spans 16 amino acids. CDR3 DNA sequence: TGTGCCAGCCGGTTAGGGCGGGGGGGCAGGAGCGATGAGCAGTTCTTC. It yields the protein CASRLGRGGRSDEQFF.

A single count supports this clone. The J gene is TRBJ2-2, the V gene TRBV30; 7 bases are shared with TRBD1. This CDR3 spans 16 amino acids. Losses at the gene ends were 0 bases for V and 1 base for J; bases not matched to a gene: 5. Germline V gives CDR1 GTSNPN, CDR2 SVGIG (reference sequence). The CDR3 loop is CAWSVPWTGNTGELFF. The CDR3 bases are TGTGCCTGGAGTGTACCGTGGACAGGGAACACCGGGGAGCTGTTTTTT. Using reference TRBV30 and TRBJ2-2 for the parts outside the CDR3, the full variable domain is SQTIHQWPATLVQPVGSPLSLECTVEGTSNPNLYWYRQAAGRGLQLLFYSVGIGQISSEVPQNLSASRPQDRQFILSSKKLLLSDSGFYLCAWSVPWTGNTGELFFGEGSRLTVL.

The rearrangement uses TRBV6-6 and TRBJ2-3; 10 nucleotides match TRBD2. Germline CDR1 is MNHNY and CDR2 is SVGAGI (reference sequence). This CDR3 comprises 17 residues. With V trimmed by 5 bases and J by 2 bases, 10 bases remained unmatched. CDR3 sequence: CASSPRGLAGATDTQYF. The DNA for the CDR3 is TGTGCCAGCAGTCCTCGGGGGCTAGCGGGAGCCACAGATACGCAGTATTTT.

The gene calls are TRBV5-4 and TRBJ2-7; the match to TRBD1 covers 9 bases. The CDR3 consists of 15 residues. V dropped 1 base and J dropped 5; count of bases not matched to a gene: 7. The germline V gene encodes CDR1 SGHNT and CDR2 YYREEE (reference sequence). The CDR3 is CASSLPGQGPDEQYF. In nucleotides, the CDR3 is TGTGCCAGCAGCTTGCCCGGACAGGGGCCCGACGAGCAGTACTTC. The whole variable domain, remainder taken from reference TRBV5-4 and TRBJ2-7, is ETGVTQSPTHLIKTRGQQVTLRCSSQSGHNTVSWYQQALGQGPQFIFQYYREEENGRGNFPPRFSGLQFPNYSSELNVNALELDDSALYLCASSLPGQGPDEQYFGPGTRLTVT.

V is TRBV5-4 and J is TRBJ2-5; D is possibly TRBD1 (6 bases). The V and J ends lost 1 base and 3 bases respectively, with 7 bases between them. The CDR3 length is 13 residues. Germline CDR1 SGHNT, CDR2 YYREEE (reference sequence). CDR3 sequence reads: CASSLPGEETQYF. The CDR3 nucleotides read TGTGCCAGCAGCTTGCCAGGGGAAGAGACCCAGTACTTC.

As for this clone: The same CDR3 arises from other DNA sequences in this sample as well. The chain couples TRBV5-1 to TRBJ2-5; D remains unclear. The CDR3 spans 13 residues. Germline-derived CDR1 and CDR2 are SGHRS and YFSETQ. The V gene lost 0 bases and the J gene lost 5 bases, with 8 bases spanning the gap. The CDR3 here is CASSLGGRETQYF. Written as DNA, the CDR3 is TGCGCCAGCAGCTTGGGCGGCCGGGAGACCCAGTACTTC.

This clone was counted a few times. This chain joins TRBV7-8 and TRBJ2-7, with a tentative D call TRBD2 (5 bases). The germline gives CDR1 SGHVS, CDR2 FQNEAQ. This CDR3 has 13 residues. Between the trimmed V and J ends, which lost 1 base and 7 bases, there was a span of 11 bases. CDR3 nucleotides: TGTGCCAGCAGCTTAGGGCGGGCTCAGGAGCAGTACTTC. This translates into CASSLGRAQEQYF.

The chain links TRBV5-1 to TRBJ2-7; 13 bases map to TRBD2. V dropped 4 bases and J dropped 7; count of bases not matched to a gene: 5. The CDR3 sequence is 14 residues long. CDR1 is SGHRS, CDR2 YFSETQ, per germline. CDR3 sequence: CASSRTSGSGEQYF. DNA for the CDR3: TGCGCCAGCAGCCGGACTAGCGGGAGTGGAGAGCAGTACTTC.

The rearrangement joins TRBV9 to TRBJ2-2; tentatively, D is TRBD1 (7 bases). The CDR3 consists of 16 residues. Germline-derived CDR1 and CDR2 are SGDLS and YYNGEE. Trimming shortened V by 2 bases and J by 2 bases, and 13 bases separated the two germline ends. The CDR3 DNA reads TGTGCCAGCAGCGTCAGGGGGGCCTTAAACACCGGGGAGCTGTTTTTT. This codes for CASSVRGALNTGELFF.

The gene calls are TRBV12-3 or TRBV12-4 and TRBJ2-7; 7 nucleotides line up with TRBD1. The CDR3 length is 13 residues. Trimming at V came to 4 bases and at J to 11 bases, leaving 11 bases not matched to a gene. The CDR3 region has the DNA TGTGCCAGCAGTTCGTCACAGGGGACCTACAAGTACTTC. Translation gives CASSSSQGTYKYF.

This clone occurred once. The rearrangement joins TRBV7-9 to TRBJ2-1, with TRBD2 matching 7 bases. With V trimmed by 0 bases and J by 6 bases, 8 bases remained unmatched. There are 16 residues in the CDR3. Germline V gene lookup returns CDR1 SEHNR and CDR2 FQNEAQ (reference sequence). CDR3 protein: CASSLASRLAGNEQFF. The CDR3 coding sequence is TGTGCCAGCAGCTTAGCTTCCAGACTAGCTGGCAATGAGCAGTTCTTC.

This clone was observed a few times. The rearrangement links TRBV7-9 to TRBJ1-3; D is uncertain. V was shortened by 5 bases and J by 2 bases, with 7 bases between the two germline ends. In germline, CDR1 is SEHNR, CDR2 FQNEAQ (reference sequence). The CDR3 totals 13 residues. CDR3 coding DNA: TGTGCCAGCAGCCTGTTTGCTGGAAACACCATATATTTT. It is translated as CASSLFAGNTIYF.

The V gene is TRBV6-5, the J gene TRBJ1-1; D perhaps matches TRBD1 (6 bases). CDR3 length: 14 residues. The germline V gene has CDR1 MNHEY and CDR2 SVGAGI. V was shortened by 5 bases and J by 5 bases, with 15 bases between the two germline ends. The CDR3 DNA sequence: TGTGCCAGCAGTAGACCAGGGGATTTTACTGAAGCTTTCTTT. This gives the protein CASSRPGDFTEAFF.

The rearrangement links TRBV5-6 to TRBJ2-5, with D possibly TRBD1 on 6 matching bases. V shed 5 bases and J shed 2 bases, with 19 bases lying between them. The V gene's germline CDR1 is SGHDT and CDR2 YYEEEE. The CDR3 is 16 amino acids. CDR3 in DNA: TGTGCCAGCAGTCGAGACGGGACAAGACTTCAAGAGACCCAGTACTTC. Its protein is CASSRDGTRLQETQYF.

The V call is TRBV28, the J call TRBJ2-7; 9 positions match TRBD1. V shed 6 bases and J 3 bases; nucleotides not matched to a gene: 6. This CDR3 comprises 14 residues. The germline V gene encodes CDR1 MDHEN and CDR2 SYDVKM. CDR3 sequence: CASRRTGAYYEQYF. As DNA, the CDR3 is TGTGCCAGCAGAAGGACAGGGGCTTACTACGAGCAGTACTTC.

A note on this clone: The sample contains more than one DNA sequence encoding this CDR3. The chain carries TRBV28 and TRBJ1-2; 8 nucleotides match TRBD1. Germline CDR1 is MDHEN and CDR2 is SYDVKM. Trimming removed 5 bases from V and 8 bases from J; junction bases left unmatched: 7. There are 13 residues in the CDR3. CDR3 in amino acids: CASSTRTGRGYTF. The CDR3 DNA reads as TGTGCCAGCAGTACCCGGACAGGGAGAGGCTACACCTTC.

The CDR3 nucleotides read TGTGCCAGCAGCACCCGGGACAGGGGCCCCACAGATACGCAGTATTTT. Its translation is CASSTRDRGPTDTQYF. The chain employs TRBV5-6 and TRBJ2-3; 10 positions agree with TRBD1. From germline, CDR1 is SGHDT and CDR2 YYEEEE. The CDR3 extends over 16 amino acids. With 4 bases clipped from V and 2 bases from J, the junction kept 7 bases outside the gene matches.

This clone appeared once. V is TRBV9 and J is TRBJ2-7, with 7 positions matching TRBD1. CDR1 and CDR2 from the germline V gene are SGDLS and YYNGEE. The CDR3 length is 14 residues. The V gene end was trimmed by 4 bases and the J gene end by 7 bases; junction bases not matched to a gene: 11. The CDR3 loop is CASSPLQGLGEQYF. CDR3 DNA: TGTGCCAGCAGCCCGTTACAGGGGTTGGGAGAGCAGTACTTC.

As for this clone: As the CDR3 is not closed by the conserved phenylalanine or tryptophan, this likely results from a read error. It is unclear where the CDR3 begins or ends on the DNA, so no DNA is shown, and the CDR3 is as TCRdb lists it. This chain connects TRBV20-1 to TRBJ2-7; TRBD2 is the table's D call and was not checked against the DNA. Germline CDR1 reads DFQATT; CDR2 reads SNEGSKA (reference sequence). The CDR3 has 10 amino acids, counting both end residues. CDR3 loop: CSASTVRSEI.

This chain connects TRBV6-1 to TRBJ2-6; no firm D call. The CDR3 totals 15 residues. Germline V gives CDR1 MNHNS, CDR2 SASEGT. Trimming pared 3 bases from V and 1 base from J, leaving 7 bases between. The CDR3 region is CASSDRRSGANVLTF. The CDR3 nucleotides are TGTGCCAGCAGTGACCGGCGGTCTGGGGCCAACGTCCTGACTTTC.

The chain joins TRBV9 to TRBJ2-1; 9 bases fit TRBD2. Germline trimming cut 0 bases from V and 4 bases from J; bases unmatched to any gene: 5. Germline-derived CDR1 and CDR2 are SGDLS and YYNGEE. The CDR3 is 16 amino acids. The CDR3 nucleotides are TGTGCCAGCAGCGTAGGCGCGGGGGGGTTGTACAATGAGCAGTTCTTC. Its protein product is CASSVGAGGLYNEQFF.

This clone was seen once. CDR3 nucleotides: TGTGCCAGCAGCTTAGTTGGGACAGGGGCCCAAGAGACCCAGTACTTC. Amino acids: CASSLVGTGAQETQYF. The chain links TRBV7-6 to TRBJ2-5, with 10 positions matching TRBD1. This CDR3 has 16 amino acids. V was clipped by 1 base and J by 1 base; unmatched bases: 3. Germline CDR1 and CDR2: SGHVS and FNYEAQ.

The rearrangement links TRBV19 to TRBJ1-5; D is unclear. The V end lost 2 bases, the J end lost 4 bases, and 6 bases lay between the germline ends. This CDR3 spans 13 amino acids. Germline V CDR1 and CDR2: LNHDA, SQIVND (reference sequence). The CDR3 loop reads CASSITPNQPQHF. CDR3 nucleotides: TGTGCCAGTAGTATAACACCTAATCAGCCCCAGCATTTT.

The chain couples TRBV6-1 to TRBJ2-5; a weak D match, TRBD1 (5 bases). The CDR3 runs 13 residues. Germline values: CDR1 MNHNS, CDR2 SASEGT. The V gene lost 2 bases and the J gene lost 5 bases, with 9 bases spanning the gap. CDR3 sequence (DNA): TGTGCCAGCAGTGAAAGGGGTCAGGAGACCCAGTACTTC. Its protein product is CASSERGQETQYF.

The V and J genes are TRBV9 and TRBJ1-3, with TRBD1 as a possible D gene (5 bases). Germline V lookup: CDR1 SGDLS, CDR2 YYNGEE. The CDR3 spans 15 residues. Trimming left V 5 bases short and J 0 bases short, with 12 bases between. CDR3 sequence: CASRSDRDSGNTIYF. CDR3 nucleotides: TGTGCCAGCAGATCAGACAGAGACTCTGGAAACACCATATATTTT.

The CDR3 DNA is TGTGCCAGCAGCCTCCTGGGGGCTTCACCCCTCCACTTT. Amino acid sequence: CASSLLGASPLHF. This chain joins TRBV7-8 and TRBJ1-6, with D perhaps TRBD1 (6 bases). Deletions cut 5 bases from V and 9 bases from J, with 11 bases between. The V gene's germline CDR1 is SGHVS and CDR2 FQNEAQ. The CDR3 runs 13 residues.